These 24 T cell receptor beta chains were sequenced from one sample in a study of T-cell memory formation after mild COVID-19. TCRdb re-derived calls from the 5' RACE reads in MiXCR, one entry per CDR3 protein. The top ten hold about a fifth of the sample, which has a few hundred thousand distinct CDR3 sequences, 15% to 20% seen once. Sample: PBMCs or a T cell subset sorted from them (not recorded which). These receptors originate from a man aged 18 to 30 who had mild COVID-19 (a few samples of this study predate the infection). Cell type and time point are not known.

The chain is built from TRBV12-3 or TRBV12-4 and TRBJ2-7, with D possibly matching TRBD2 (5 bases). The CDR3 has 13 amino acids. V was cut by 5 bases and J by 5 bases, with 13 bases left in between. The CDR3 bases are TGTGCCAGCAGTCCGGCGGGCGGTCACGAGCAGTACTTC. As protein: CASSPAGGHEQYF.

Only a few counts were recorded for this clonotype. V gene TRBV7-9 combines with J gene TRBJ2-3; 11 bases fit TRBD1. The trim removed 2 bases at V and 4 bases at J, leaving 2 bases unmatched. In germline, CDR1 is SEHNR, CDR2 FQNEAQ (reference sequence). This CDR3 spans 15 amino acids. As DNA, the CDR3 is TGTGCCAGCAGCTTAAGGACAGGGGGCCCAGATACGCAGTATTTT. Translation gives CASSLRTGGPDTQYF.

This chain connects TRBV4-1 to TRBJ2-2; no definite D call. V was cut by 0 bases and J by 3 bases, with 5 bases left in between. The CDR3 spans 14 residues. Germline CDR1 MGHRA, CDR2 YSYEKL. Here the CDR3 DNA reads TGCGCCAGCAGCCAAGATCAATACACCGGGGAGCTGTTTTTT. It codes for CASSQDQYTGELFF.

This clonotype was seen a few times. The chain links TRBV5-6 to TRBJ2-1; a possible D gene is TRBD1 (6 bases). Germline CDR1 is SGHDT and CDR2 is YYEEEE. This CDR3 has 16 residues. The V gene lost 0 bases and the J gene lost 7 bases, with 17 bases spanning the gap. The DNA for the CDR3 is TGTGCCAGCAGCTTGGAAGACAGGAATCTTGGTAATGAGCAGTTCTTC. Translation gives CASSLEDRNLGNEQFF.

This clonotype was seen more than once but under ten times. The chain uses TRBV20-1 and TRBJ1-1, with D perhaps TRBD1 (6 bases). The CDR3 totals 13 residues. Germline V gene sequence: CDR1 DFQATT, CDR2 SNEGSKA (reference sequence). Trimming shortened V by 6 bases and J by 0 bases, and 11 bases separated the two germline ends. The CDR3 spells CSAMTGLNTEAFF. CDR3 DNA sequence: TGCAGTGCAATGACAGGTCTGAACACTGAAGCTTTCTTT.

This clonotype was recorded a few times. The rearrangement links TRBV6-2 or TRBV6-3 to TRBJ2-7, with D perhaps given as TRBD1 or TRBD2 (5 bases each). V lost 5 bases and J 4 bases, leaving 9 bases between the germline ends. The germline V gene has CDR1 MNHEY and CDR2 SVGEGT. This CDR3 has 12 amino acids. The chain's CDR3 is CASSRDGYEQYV. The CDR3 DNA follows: TGTGCCAGCAGTCGGGACGGATACGAGCAGTACGTC.

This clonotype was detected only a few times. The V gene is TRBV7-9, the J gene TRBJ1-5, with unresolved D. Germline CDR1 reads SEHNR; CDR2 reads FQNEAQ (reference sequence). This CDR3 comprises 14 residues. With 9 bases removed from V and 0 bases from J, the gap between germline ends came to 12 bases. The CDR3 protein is CASSRGVSNQPQHF. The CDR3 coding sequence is TGTGCCAGTAGCCGTGGGGTTAGCAATCAGCCCCAGCATTTT.

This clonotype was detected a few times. In nucleotides, the CDR3 is TGCGCCAGCAGCTTGGGACAGGGGGCTTCGGAGACCCAGTACTTC. Its translation is CASSLGQGASETQYF. The chain carries TRBV5-1 and TRBJ2-5; 10 nucleotides agree with TRBD1. This CDR3 contains 15 residues. J lost 5 bases, V lost 0 bases, and 4 bases had no gene match. Germline CDR1 SGHRS, CDR2 YFSETQ. Full variable domain (outside the CDR3, taken from reference TRBV5-1 and TRBJ2-5): KAGVTQTPRYLIKTRGQQVTLSCSPISGHRSVSWYQQTPGQGLQFLFEYFSETQRNKGNFPGRFSGRQFSNSRSEMNVSTLELGDSALYLCASSLGQGASETQYFGPGTRLLVL.

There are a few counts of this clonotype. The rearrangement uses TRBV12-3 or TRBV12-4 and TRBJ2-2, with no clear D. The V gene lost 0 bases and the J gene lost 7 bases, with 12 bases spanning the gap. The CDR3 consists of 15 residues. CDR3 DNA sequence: TGTGCCAGCAGTTTAGCAAGGCTCGGTATCGGGGAGCTGTTTTTT. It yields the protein CASSLARLGIGELFF.

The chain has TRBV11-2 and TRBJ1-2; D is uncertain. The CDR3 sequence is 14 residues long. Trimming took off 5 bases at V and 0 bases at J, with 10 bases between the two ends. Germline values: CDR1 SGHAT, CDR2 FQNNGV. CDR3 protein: CASSPADPNYGYTF. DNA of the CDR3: TGTGCCAGCAGCCCCGCGGACCCTAACTATGGCTACACCTTC.

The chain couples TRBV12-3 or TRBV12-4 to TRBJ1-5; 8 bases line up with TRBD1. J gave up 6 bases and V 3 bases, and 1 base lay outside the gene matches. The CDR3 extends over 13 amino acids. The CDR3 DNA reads TGTGCCAGCAGTTTGACAGGGGTTCAGCCCCAGCATTTT. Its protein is CASSLTGVQPQHF.

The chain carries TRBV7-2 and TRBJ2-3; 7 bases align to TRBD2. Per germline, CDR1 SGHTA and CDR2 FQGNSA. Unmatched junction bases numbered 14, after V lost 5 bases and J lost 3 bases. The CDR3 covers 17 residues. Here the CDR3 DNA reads TGTGCCAGCAGCGTTGGCGGGGGTTACAGCGGAACAGATACGCAGTATTTT. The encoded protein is CASSVGGGYSGTDTQYF.

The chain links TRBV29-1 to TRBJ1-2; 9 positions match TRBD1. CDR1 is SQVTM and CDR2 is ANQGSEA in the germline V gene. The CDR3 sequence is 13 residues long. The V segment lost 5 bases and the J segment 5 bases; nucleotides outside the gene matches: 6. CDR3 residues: CSVPGQGEYGYTF. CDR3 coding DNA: TGCAGCGTTCCGGGACAGGGTGAATATGGCTACACCTTC.

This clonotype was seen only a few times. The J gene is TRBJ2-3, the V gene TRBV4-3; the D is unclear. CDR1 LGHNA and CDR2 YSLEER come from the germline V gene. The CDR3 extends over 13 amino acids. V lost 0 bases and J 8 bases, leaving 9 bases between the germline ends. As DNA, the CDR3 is TGCGCCAGCAGCCAAGACACTTTGGGTACGCAGTATTTT. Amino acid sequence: CASSQDTLGTQYF.

The CDR3 DNA sequence: TGTGCCAGCAGCCGAATACTAGCGGGGACCTACAATGAGCAGTTCTTC. Protein: CASSRILAGTYNEQFF. The chain employs TRBV5-5 and TRBJ2-1; TRBD2 agrees at 10 bases. Trimming cost V 4 bases and J 2 bases; bases outside gene matches: 6. Germline CDR1 reads SGHKS; CDR2 reads YYEKEE (reference sequence). There are 16 residues in the CDR3.

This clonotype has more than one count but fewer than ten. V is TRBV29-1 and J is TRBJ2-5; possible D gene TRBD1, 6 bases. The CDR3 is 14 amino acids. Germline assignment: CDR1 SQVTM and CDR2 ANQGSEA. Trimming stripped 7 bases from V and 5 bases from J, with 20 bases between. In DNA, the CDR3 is TGCAGCGCCGAAGGCTGGGGGCGGCAGGAGACCCAGTACTTC. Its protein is CSAEGWGRQETQYF. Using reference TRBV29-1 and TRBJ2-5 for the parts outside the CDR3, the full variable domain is SAVISQKPSRDICQRGTSLTIQCQVDSQVTMMFWYRQQPGQSLTLIATANQGSEATYESGFVIDKFPISRPNLTFSTLTVSNMSPEDSSIYLCSAEGWGRQETQYFGPGTRLLVL.

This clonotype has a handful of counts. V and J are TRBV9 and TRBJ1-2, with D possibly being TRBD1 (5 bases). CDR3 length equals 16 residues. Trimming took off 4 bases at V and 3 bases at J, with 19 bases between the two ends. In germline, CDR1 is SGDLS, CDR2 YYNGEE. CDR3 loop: CASSPGTREPYYGYTF. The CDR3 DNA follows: TGTGCCAGCAGCCCCGGGACGAGAGAGCCCTACTATGGCTACACCTTC.

The CDR3 DNA reads as TGCAGTGCGGAGGGATGGGGGGCCGAAGAGACCCAGTACTTC. As protein: CSAEGWGAEETQYF. The chain joins TRBV20-1 to TRBJ2-5; D is perhaps TRBD1 or TRBD2 (6 bases each). Trimming pared 6 bases from V and 3 bases from J, leaving 17 bases between. Germline loops: CDR1 DFQATT, CDR2 SNEGSKA (reference sequence). The CDR3 loop spans 14 amino acids.

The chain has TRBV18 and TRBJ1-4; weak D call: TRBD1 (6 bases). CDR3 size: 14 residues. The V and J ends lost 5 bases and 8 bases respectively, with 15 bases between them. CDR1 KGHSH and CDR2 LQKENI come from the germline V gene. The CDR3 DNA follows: TGTGCCAGCTCAGCCTCCCAGGGGAGAGAAAAACTGTTTTTT. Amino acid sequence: CASSASQGREKLFF. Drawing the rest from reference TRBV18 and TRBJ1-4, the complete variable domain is NAGVMQNPRHLVRRRGQEARLRCSPMKGHSHVYWYRQLPEEGLKFMVYLQKENIIDESGMPKERFSAEFPKEGPSILRIQQVVRGDSAAYFCASSASQGREKLFFGSGTQLSVL.

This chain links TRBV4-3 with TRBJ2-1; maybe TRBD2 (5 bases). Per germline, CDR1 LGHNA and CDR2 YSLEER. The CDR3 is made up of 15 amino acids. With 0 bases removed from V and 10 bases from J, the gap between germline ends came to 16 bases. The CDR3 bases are TGCGCCAGCAGCCAAGAGCCTGGACTCGCCACGGAGCAGTTCTTC. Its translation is CASSQEPGLATEQFF.

The CDR3 DNA reads as TGTGCCAGCAGCGTGAGGCCTGGTACTGAAGCTTTCTTT. This gives the protein CASSVRPGTEAFF. The rearrangement links TRBV9 to TRBJ1-1; D gene uncertain. V was trimmed by 2 bases and J by 5 bases, leaving 10 bases between them. Germline assignment: CDR1 SGDLS and CDR2 YYNGEE. The CDR3 runs 13 residues. The full variable domain, completed using reference TRBV9 and TRBJ1-1, is DSGVTQTPKHLITATGQRVTLRCSPRSGDLSVYWYQQSLDQGLQFLIQYYNGEERAKGNILERFSAQQFPDLHSELNLSSLELGDSALYFCASSVRPGTEAFFGQGTRLTVV.

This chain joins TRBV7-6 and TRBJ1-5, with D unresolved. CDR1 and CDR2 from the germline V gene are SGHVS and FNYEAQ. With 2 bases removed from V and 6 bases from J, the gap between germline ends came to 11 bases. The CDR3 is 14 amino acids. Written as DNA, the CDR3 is TGTGCCAGCAGCTTATCTCAGAACGGTCAGCCCCAGCATTTT. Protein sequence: CASSLSQNGQPQHF.

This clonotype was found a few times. CDR3 loop: CASSFRQGNTGELFF. Written as DNA, the CDR3 is TGTGCCAGCAGCTTCCGACAGGGTAACACCGGGGAGCTGTTTTTT. This chain connects TRBV7-9 to TRBJ2-2; 7 nucleotides agree with TRBD1. Looked up from germline, CDR1 is SEHNR and CDR2 is FQNEAQ (reference sequence). The V gene end was trimmed by 3 bases and the J gene end by 2 bases; junction bases not matched to a gene: 3. The CDR3 is 15 amino acids.

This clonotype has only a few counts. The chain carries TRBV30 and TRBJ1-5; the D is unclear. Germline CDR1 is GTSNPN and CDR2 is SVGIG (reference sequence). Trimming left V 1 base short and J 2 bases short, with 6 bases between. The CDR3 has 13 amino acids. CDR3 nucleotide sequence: TGTGCCTGGAGTGCCGCGGGCAATCAGCCCCAGCATTTT. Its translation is CAWSAAGNQPQHF.